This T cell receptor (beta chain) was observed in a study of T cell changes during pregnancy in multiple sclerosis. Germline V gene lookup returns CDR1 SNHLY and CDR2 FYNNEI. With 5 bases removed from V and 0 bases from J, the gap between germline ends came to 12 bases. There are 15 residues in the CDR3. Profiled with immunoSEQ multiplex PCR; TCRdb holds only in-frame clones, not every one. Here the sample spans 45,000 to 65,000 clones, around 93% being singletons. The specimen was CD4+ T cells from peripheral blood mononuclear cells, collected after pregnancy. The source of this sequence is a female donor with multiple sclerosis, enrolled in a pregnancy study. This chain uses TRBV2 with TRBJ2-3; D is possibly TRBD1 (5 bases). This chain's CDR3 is CASSNRFTSTDTQYF. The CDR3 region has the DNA TGTGCCAGCAGTAACAGGTTTACTAGCACAGATACGCAGTATTTT.